The next 11 T cell receptor beta chains were all read from a single sample in a study of blood T cell repertoires in COVID-19. TCRdb keeps only in-frame clones here, not all; method: immunoSEQ multiplex PCR. Found here are tens of thousands of clones, roughly 89% of them singletons; the top ten hold approximately 6.5%. Sequencing was done on a sample of peripheral blood. The receptors here all came from a woman in her sixties or seventies with COVID-19, enrolled during active disease.

This chain joins TRBV21-1 and TRBJ2-2; the table assigns TRBD1, which was not confirmed against the DNA. TRBV21-1 represents a pseudogene. The CDR3 loop spans 16 amino acids. The CDR3, as DNA: TGTGCCAGCAGCAAAGTGGGACAGGGGGACACCGGGGAGCTGTTTTTT. Residues: CASSKVGQGDTGELFF.

The V call is TRBV29-1, the J call TRBJ1-2; D is unclear. The V end lost 2 bases, the J end lost 0 bases, and 13 bases lay between the germline ends. This CDR3 comprises 15 residues. Germline loops: CDR1 SQVTM, CDR2 ANQGSEA. For the CDR3, the DNA is TGCAGCGTTGAACGGCAGCCCGGAGCTAACTATGGCTACACCTTC. Its translation: CSVERQPGANYGYTF. Drawing the rest from reference TRBV29-1 and TRBJ1-2, the complete variable domain is SAVISQKPSRDICQRGTSLTIQCQVDSQVTMMFWYRQQPGQSLTLIATANQGSEATYESGFVIDKFPISRPNLTFSTLTVSNMSPEDSSIYLCSVERQPGANYGYTFGSGTRLTVV.

The chain employs TRBV5-1 and TRBJ1-2; tentatively, D is TRBD1 (6 bases). The ends were cut back, 4 bases at V and 4 bases at J, with 8 bases in the middle. The CDR3 has 12 residues. Germline loops: CDR1 SGHRS, CDR2 YFSETQ. The CDR3 DNA reads TGCGCCAGCAGCCCAGGGGTCTATGGCTACACCTTC. Amino acids: CASSPGVYGYTF.

This chain uses TRBV5-1 with TRBJ1-1; D is perhaps TRBD1 (5 bases). V lost 4 bases to trimming and J lost 3 bases, with 13 bases between them. The CDR3 has 14 amino acids. CDR1 SGHRS and CDR2 YFSETQ come from the germline V gene. The CDR3: CASSGTWGDTEAFF. The CDR3 DNA follows: TGCGCCAGCAGCGGGACCTGGGGGGACACTGAAGCTTTCTTT.

The rearrangement uses TRBV29-1 and TRBJ2-1, with 9 bases that match TRBD2. This CDR3 comprises 14 residues. The trim removed 4 bases at V and 7 bases at J, leaving 8 bases unmatched. Per germline, CDR1 SQVTM and CDR2 ANQGSEA. CDR3 nucleotide sequence: TGCAGCGTTGGTCCTGGACTAGCGCGGAATGAGCAGTTCTTC. Its protein product is CSVGPGLARNEQFF.

The chain couples TRBV30 to TRBJ1-4, with 7 bases lining up with TRBD1. The CDR3 covers 16 residues. The germline V gene has CDR1 GTSNPN and CDR2 SVGIG (reference sequence). V was pared by 4 bases and J by 3 bases, with 11 bases of the junction left unmatched. The CDR3: CAWTSAQGSPNEKLFF. DNA of the CDR3: TGTGCCTGGACTTCGGCACAGGGGTCGCCTAATGAAAAACTGTTTTTT.

The V call is TRBV28, the J call TRBJ2-7; 11 nucleotides agree with TRBD2. CDR3 length: 16 residues. V dropped 2 bases and J dropped 2; count of bases not matched to a gene: 5. CDR1 is MDHEN and CDR2 is SYDVKM in the germline V gene. The CDR3 DNA follows: TGTGCCAGCAGTTTAGGGACTAGCGGCTACGCCTACGAGCAGTACTTC. This gives the protein CASSLGTSGYAYEQYF.

The V call is TRBV6-5, the J call TRBJ2-3, with 8 bases fitting TRBD2. There are 14 residues in the CDR3. Trimming removed 9 bases from V and 1 base from J; junction bases left unmatched: 6. Germline CDR1 reads MNHEY; CDR2 reads SVGAGI. This chain's CDR3 is CASQREIGTDTQYF. The CDR3, as DNA: TGTGCCAGTCAGCGGGAGATAGGCACAGATACGCAGTATTTT.

CDR3 sequence (DNA): TGCAGCGTTGTACACGGGATGAACACTGAAGCTTTCTTT. Its translation: CSVVHGMNTEAFF. The chain recombines TRBV29-1 with TRBJ1-1, with D unresolved. This CDR3 is built from 13 residues. Germline V CDR1 and CDR2: SQVTM, ANQGSEA. Trimming removed 4 bases from V and 0 bases from J, with 9 bases in between.

The chain joins TRBV28 to TRBJ2-2; 7 bases match TRBD1. In germline, CDR1 is MDHEN, CDR2 SYDVKM. V dropped 4 bases and J dropped 3; count of bases not matched to a gene: 14. This CDR3 region has 18 residues. CDR3 in amino acids: CASSSPSTGATDTGELFF. The CDR3 DNA reads as TGTGCCAGCAGTTCCCCTTCAACAGGGGCCACCGACACCGGGGAGCTGTTTTTT.

V gene TRBV19 combines with J gene TRBJ1-1; D is unclear. Germline V gives CDR1 LNHDA, CDR2 SQIVND (reference sequence). This CDR3 spans 13 amino acids. V lost 6 bases and J 0 bases, leaving 8 bases between the germline ends. CDR3 DNA: TGTGCCAGTAGAGCGGGATTGAACACTGAAGCTTTCTTT. This translates into CASRAGLNTEAFF.